A selection of T cell receptor beta chains follows, all from one sample in a study of cytomegalovirus exposure and HLA in healthy donors. Sequenced by immunoSEQ multiplex PCR; TCRdb stores in-frame clones only, minus some. The data contain about 190,000 clones, about 85% of them singletons. The sample was PBMCs. The source is a woman between 50 and 59 years old in good health and CMV-seronegative. Both conserved end residues are trimmed from each CDR3. Each record gives: CDR3 protein, D gene, V gene. The D gene is left open where the match is weak.

ASITGRGAEEQY	.	TRBV6-1
ASSLRGAGEAF	.	TRBV4-3
ASTRTSGSGGELF	TRBD2	TRBV25-1
ASSSTGQRPVYGYT	.	TRBV5-1
ASSVHGTAKAGNTIY	.	TRBV6-1
ASSPGQKLETQY	.	TRBV18
ASSVGGGTVPYGQY	.	TRBV9
ASSVDSRFRAEAF	.	TRBV2
ASSPTSGYGYEQY	TRBD2	TRBV27
ASRTGSSGYT	TRBD1	TRBV6-5
ASSYSGQGSYEQY	TRBD1	TRBV6-5
ASSFSAGGAQRTQY	TRBD2	TRBV5-1
ATRHGQGATGELF	TRBD1	TRBV27
ASSQTSYGYT	.	TRBV2
SVEEGPHNYGYT	.	TRBV29-1
ASSYRQAQGDGYT	.	TRBV6-5
ASSFTKELQY	.	TRBV28
ASSLETASSTDTQY	.	TRBV4-3
ASSERGNSAEAF	.	TRBV6-1
ASSLSGRGVHGYT	.	TRBV7-2
ASSLGPTEDTQY	.	TRBV5-1
ASSLNGGLSGNTIY	.	TRBV7-2
ASSPPGTSGSGYNEQF	TRBD2	TRBV5-1
AWSPFSGANVLT	.	TRBV30
AANSQGYEQY	.	TRBV5-4
ASSDGYEQY	.	TRBV2